This T cell receptor (beta chain) was found in a study of T cells in Graves' hyperthyroidism and ophthalmopathy (dated by TCRdb to 2018 to 2020). Some background on the complete study: Peripheral blood samples were taken at the time of initial diagnosis, prior to any treatment. Thyroid tissue and blood T-cell repertoires from over 5 Graves' hyperthyroidism patients were also compared in the study. The approximately 100 discovery patients were divided at random into training and test sets in a 7:3 ratio. After sampling, hyperthyroidism patients received methimazole starting at 30 mg daily, and ophthalmopathy patients received high-dose intravenous methylprednisolone. TCR Vbeta CDR3 sequencing of 120 to 150 peripheral blood samples (43 ophthalmopathy, 75 hyperthyroidism and about 17 progressor patients) is reported in the paper. To identify TCR V-J signatures that set the groups apart, the researchers used a discovery cohort of 100 patients, made up of 43 with Graves' ophthalmopathy and some 60 with stable Graves' hyperthyroidism. Whether ophthalmopathy could be predicted prospectively was tested in an independent validation cohort made up of roughly 19 hyperthyroidism patients plus 17 patients who later progressed to ophthalmopathy.

What the authors observed across the whole study: In validation, progression to ophthalmopathy was predicted by the model with nearly 71% sensitivity and 72.22% specificity, a median of about 6.8 months before onset. No statistical method was used to fix the sample size in advance, and group allocation was not hidden from the investigators. A model built on a 13 V-J signature distinguished ophthalmopathy from stable hyperthyroidism, reaching approximately 89% sensitivity and under 84% specificity in cross-validation and 80%/75% in testing. Most expanded thyroid clonotypes (frequency above 0.001) were also detected in blood, suggesting blood repertoires may reflect thyroid immune responses.

Moderately to severely active disease, a Clinical Activity Score of at least 3, a NOSPECS grade of at least 4, and a duration under 3 months were present in ophthalmopathy patients. Exclusion was applied to patients with uncontrolled infections, other autoimmune diseases, pregnancy or lactation. Diagnoses relied on clinical symptoms, serum thyroxine and TRAb, thyroid ultrasound and orbital computed tomography. PBMCs were separated from roughly 9.3 ml of fresh peripheral blood using Ficoll-Paque density gradient centrifugation. Total RNA was extracted with Trizol reagent, and quality was checked on an Agilent 2100 Bioanalyzer. The CDR3 contains 20 residues, cysteine and phenylalanine counted. This entry keeps only the CDR3 DNA: 60 bases, framed from base 1. The germline V gene specifies MNHNS as CDR1 and SASEGT as CDR2. After removal of 5 bases from V and 3 bases from J, the junction retains 14 bases not matched to a gene.

The TCR beta CDR3 regions were amplified from RNA transcripts. A first-round RT-PCR of the TCR CDR3 used the HTBI primer set with the Qiagen OneStep RT-PCR kit. A second multiplex PCR round built the libraries, followed by size selection and purification. The libraries were sequenced on an Illumina HiSeq2000 using paired-end 100 bp reads. As for the authors' bioinformatics: SOAPnuke was used to process the raw data, removing reads that contained adapters or uncalled bases, had a mean Phred below 15, or lacked an exact match to the constant primer or identifier. COPE v1.2.5 was used to merge the high-quality paired reads, and each unique nucleotide sequence was defined as a clonotype. MiTCR v1.1 was used to align the clonotypes against IMGT TRBV, TRBD and TRBJ reference segments. Analysis was restricted to V-J combinations with a frequency above 0.0001, which covered roughly 99% of repertoires. A TCS score was defined as the ratio between F50 (clonal expansion) and ExV (chaos), using BLOSUM62-based TCRdist between CDR3 peptides within each V-J. Welch's t-statistics and random forest reduced around 520 V-J features to 13, which were used in a naive Bayes classifier (R e1071). Using fastp at Q25 and MiXCR, TCRdb reprocessed the public reads and kept productive beta chains. CDR3 protein sequences are deduplicated, and each keeps its most common genes and DNA. TCRdb's processing, not the study's, gives the V and J calls here. This sample holds about 640,000 distinct CDR3 sequences; roughly 14% were observed only once. The ten largest clones take up around 12% of the sample.

This clonotype appeared a few times. Its antigen remains undetermined. No much larger clone is present one base from it, and per-base qualities are unavailable. Sequencing input: blood. The receptor was isolated from a woman aged 50 to 60 with Graves' ophthalmopathy. This receptor chain uses TRBV6-1 and TRBJ2-1, and TRBD2 aligns with 15 junction nucleotides. The CDR3 region has the sequence CASSSRPGTSGRLYYNEQFF. The bases read TGTGCCAGCAGTTCCCGTCCCGGGACTAGCGGGAGGCTTTACTACAATGAGCAGTTCTTC.